This T cell receptor (beta chain) was documented in a study of blood T cells in healthy people across ages. Next came a second PCR, run for roughly 6 to 11 cycles, which used a sample-barcoded 5' primer along with a J-beta primer mix. TCRdb independently ran MiXCR on the 5' RACE reads; one entry per CDR3 protein. Found here are 550,000 to 600,000 distinct CDR3 sequences, approximately 27% of them singletons; the top ten hold under 20%. V was pared by 3 bases and J by 5 bases, with 13 bases of the junction left unmatched. This CDR3 contains 17 residues. The sequence was obtained from a woman aged 70-85 years in good health. V is TRBV12-3 or TRBV12-4 and J is TRBJ2-5; the match to TRBD1 covers 9 bases. Sequenced input: blood. CDR3 sequence reads: CASSLATGTGTGETQYF. The CDR3 region has the DNA TGTGCCAGCAGTTTGGCGACTGGGACAGGGACGGGGGAGACCCAGTACTTC.